Listed here is a single TCR beta chain. V trimming: 2 bases; J trimming: 7 bases; junction bases outside the gene matches: 4. The length of the CDR3 is 13 residues. The germline V gene encodes CDR1 SGDLS and CDR2 YYNGEE. This entry belongs to a study of blood T cell repertoires in COVID-19. Study overall: Spain, Italy and the United States supplied samples that represented acute and convalescent COVID-19.

TCRdb keeps only in-frame clones here, not all; method: immunoSEQ multiplex PCR. The repertoire consists of 200,000 to 300,000 clones, with around 88% occurring once and the leading ten covering roughly 1.8%. The chain links TRBV9 to TRBJ1-2; 8 bases agree with TRBD1. The specimen sequenced was peripheral blood. The receptor was isolated from a young man with active or convalescent COVID-19. CDR3 sequence: CASSVTGARGYTF. The DNA of the CDR3 is TGTGCCAGCAGCGTGACAGGGGCACGTGGCTACACCTTC.